The 16 T cell receptor beta chains in this list originate from one sample, sequenced in a study of T cells in Graves' hyperthyroidism and ophthalmopathy. RNA transcripts yielded amplified TCR beta CDR3 regions. First-round RT-PCR targeting the TCR CDR3 was performed with the HTBI primer set. Each CDR3 protein gets one entry after TCRdb re-called the multiplex PCR reads with MiXCR. The data show about 720,000 distinct CDR3 sequences, with about 15% seen just once and approximately 8% held by the top ten. Sequencing used blood. These receptors were taken from a man aged 18 to 35 with Graves' hyperthyroidism.

This sequence joins TRBV7-9 and TRBJ2-2; 11 bases align to TRBD2. The V gene's germline CDR1 is SEHNR and CDR2 FQNEAQ (reference sequence). V lost 5 bases to trimming and J lost 6 bases; unmatched junction nucleotides: 11. The CDR3 has 17 amino acids. As DNA, the CDR3 is TGTGCCAGCAGCCGGACCATAGCGGGAGGGGACGCCGGGGAGCTGTTTTTT. It codes for CASSRTIAGGDAGELFF.

This clonotype showed up many times. The chain couples TRBV7-9 to TRBJ2-5; D unresolved. V lost 2 bases and J 1 base, leaving 8 bases between the germline ends. The CDR3 sequence is 14 residues long. Per the germline V gene, CDR1 is SEHNR and CDR2 is FQNEAQ (reference sequence). This CDR3 is CASSLYSSQETQYF. CDR3 nucleotide sequence: TGTGCCAGCAGCTTATACAGCTCCCAAGAGACCCAGTACTTC. Complete variable domain (other parts from reference TRBV7-9 and TRBJ2-5): DTGVSQNPRHKITKRGQNVTFRCDPISEHNRLYWYRQTLGQGPEFLTYFQNEAQLEKSRLLSDRFSAERPKGSFSTLEIQRTEQGDSAMYLCASSLYSSQETQYFGPGTRLLVL.

Ten or more counts support this clonotype. This rearrangement joins TRBV20-1 to TRBJ2-1, with D maybe TRBD2 (7 bases). Trimming pared 2 bases from V and 4 bases from J, leaving 18 bases between. The CDR3 has 16 residues. Germline values: CDR1 DFQATT, CDR2 SNEGSKA (reference sequence). CDR3 sequence reads: CSARKEGRGVYNEQFF. In DNA form, the CDR3 reads TGCAGTGCTAGAAAAGAAGGGAGGGGGGTTTACAATGAGCAGTTCTTC.

This clonotype was counted ten times or more. This chain connects TRBV12-3 or TRBV12-4 to TRBJ2-3, with 9 nucleotides matching TRBD2. The CDR3 sequence is 14 residues long. The V segment lost 1 base and the J segment 6 bases; nucleotides outside the gene matches: 2. The CDR3 loop reads CASSLVAGEDTQYF. The DNA for the CDR3 is TGTGCCAGCAGTTTAGTAGCGGGGGAGGATACGCAGTATTTT.

Only a few counts were recorded for this clonotype. The rearrangement uses TRBV28 and TRBJ2-7; D is uncertain. CDR1 is MDHEN and CDR2 is SYDVKM in the germline V gene. The CDR3 extends over 17 amino acids. The V gene lost 6 bases and the J gene lost 3 bases, with 24 bases spanning the gap. The CDR3 sequence is CASSLRQRVTLHYEQYF. The CDR3 DNA reads as TGTGCCAGCAGCCTACGTCAACGAGTAACACTACACTACGAGCAGTACTTC.

This clonotype was observed many times. The chain is built from TRBV15 and TRBJ1-1, with D unresolved. Germline V CDR1 and CDR2: LNHNV, YYDKDF (reference sequence). Trimming stripped 3 bases from V and 2 bases from J, with 13 bases between. This CDR3 has 15 amino acids. For the CDR3, the DNA is TGTGCCACCAGCAGGGCAAAGCGGGGAAACACTGAAGCTTTCTTT. This translates into CATSRAKRGNTEAFF.

This sequence joins TRBV19 and TRBJ2-2; 12 bases align to TRBD2. Germline V gene data show CDR1 as LNHDA and CDR2 as SQIVND (reference sequence). The V and J ends lost 6 bases and 7 bases, in that order; junction bases with no gene match: 6. This CDR3 is 15 amino acids long. The CDR3 coding sequence is TGTGCCAGTAGCGGGACTAGCGGGCTTTTCGGGGAGCTGTTTTTT. Its translation is CASSGTSGLFGELFF.

This clonotype occurred a few times. This chain links TRBV19 with TRBJ2-7, with D perhaps given as TRBD1 or TRBD2 (6 bases each). The CDR3 runs to 15 residues. Trimming took off 3 bases at V and 6 bases at J, with 18 bases between the two ends. The germline CDR1 and CDR2 sequences are LNHDA and SQIVND (reference sequence). As DNA, the CDR3 is TGTGCCAGTAGTATGGAACACGGGGGCCGTGGCGAGCAGTACTTC. This codes for CASSMEHGGRGEQYF.

This clonotype was observed at least ten times. The DNA of the CDR3 is TGTGCTAGTGGTTTGGTACGCGAAGTCTACAATGAGCAGTTCTTC. Translating gives CASGLVREVYNEQFF. The chain couples TRBV12-5 to TRBJ2-1; D uncertain. Germline V gene data show CDR1 as LGHNT and CDR2 as FRNRAP. Trimming stripped 0 bases from V and 3 bases from J, with 9 bases between. The CDR3 runs 15 residues.

This clonotype was observed many times. The chain employs TRBV28 and TRBJ2-1; D is uncertain. The CDR3 contains 10 residues. Trimming took 4 bases from V and 12 from J, leaving 7 bases between them. In germline, CDR1 is MDHEN, CDR2 SYDVKM. CDR3 protein: CASSSTGQFF. CDR3 nucleotides: TGTGCCAGCAGTTCCACCGGGCAGTTCTTC.

The chain joins TRBV11-2 to TRBJ1-1, with no clear D. The V gene lost 0 bases and the J gene lost 6 bases, with 8 bases spanning the gap. The CDR3 sequence is 13 residues long. CDR1 SGHAT and CDR2 FQNNGV come from the germline V gene. The CDR3 here is CASSLDYRAEAFF. The DNA for the CDR3 is TGTGCCAGCAGCTTAGATTATCGGGCTGAAGCTTTCTTT.

A few counts support this clonotype. The rearrangement joins TRBV15 to TRBJ2-2; 10 bases fit TRBD1. CDR3 length: 15 residues. Looked up from germline, CDR1 is LNHNV and CDR2 is YYDKDF (reference sequence). Trimming removed 5 bases from V and 5 bases from J; junction bases left unmatched: 5. CDR3 amino acids: CATSQDRGGTGELFF. Here the CDR3 DNA reads TGTGCCACCAGCCAGGACAGGGGGGGAACCGGGGAGCTGTTTTTT. The variable domain in full, completed from reference TRBV15 and TRBJ2-2, reads DAMVIQNPRYQVTQFGKPVTLSCSQTLNHNVMYWYQQKSSQAPKLLFHYYDKDFNNEADTPDNFQSRRPNTSFCFLDIRSPGLGDTAMYLCATSQDRGGTGELFFGEGSRLTVL.

The rearrangement links TRBV28 to TRBJ1-2; the D gene is possibly TRBD1 (5 bases). The germline CDR1 and CDR2 sequences are MDHEN and SYDVKM. The V end was cut by 2 bases, the J end by 9 bases, with 16 bases between. The CDR3 spans 14 residues. The CDR3 region has the DNA TGTGCCAGCAGTTTAGTATCGCCCCGACAGAGCTACACCTTC. Translated, it gives CASSLVSPRQSYTF.

This clonotype was recorded at least ten times. J is TRBJ1-4 and V is TRBV6-5; D may be TRBD1 (5 bases). Trimming took off 0 bases at V and 6 bases at J, with 17 bases between the two ends. The CDR3 is 17 residues long. Germline V gene lookup returns CDR1 MNHEY and CDR2 SVGAGI. The CDR3 DNA is TGTGCCAGCAGTTACTCGTCCTTGGCAGGGAGTCATGAAAAACTGTTTTTT. The encoded protein is CASSYSSLAGSHEKLFF.

This clonotype has ten or more counts. V usage is TRBV28 and J usage is TRBJ2-5; 9 positions agree with TRBD2. The length of the CDR3 is 15 residues. The V gene end was trimmed by 6 bases and the J gene end by 3 bases; junction bases not matched to a gene: 8. Germline lookup yields CDR1 MDHEN and CDR2 SYDVKM. The CDR3 sequence is CASRKVGLAEETQYF. Written as DNA, the CDR3 is TGTGCCAGCAGAAAAGTGGGACTAGCCGAAGAGACCCAGTACTTC.

This clonotype was detected ten times or more. The V gene is TRBV27, the J gene TRBJ2-7; 7 bases match TRBD1. CDR1 is MNHEY, CDR2 SMNVEV, per germline (reference sequence). There are 13 residues in the CDR3. V lost 2 bases and J lost 5; bases outside the gene matches: 3. CDR3 region: CASSLDRVHEQYF. The CDR3 bases are TGTGCCAGCAGTTTAGACAGGGTCCACGAGCAGTACTTC.